This passage covers 28 T cell receptor beta chains from one sample sequenced in a study of blood T cell repertoires in COVID-19. Repertoires were generated with immunoSEQ multiplex PCR, while TCRdb's copy carries only in-frame clones and drops some. The sample has under 200,000 clones; 85% are singletons. Sequencing was done on a sample of peripheral blood. These receptors all come from a woman of 80 years or more with acute or convalescent COVID-19.

The genes are TRBV9 and TRBJ1-5; D gene uncertain. Per germline, CDR1 SGDLS and CDR2 YYNGEE. The CDR3 runs 16 residues. V lost 3 bases, J lost 3 bases, and 16 bases lay in between. The CDR3 region is CASSDSADWVNQPQHF. The CDR3 DNA reads TGTGCCAGCAGCGACTCCGCCGACTGGGTCAATCAGCCCCAGCATTTT.

The V and J genes are TRBV23-1 and TRBJ2-6, with a tentative D call TRBD1 (6 bases). TRBV23-1 is an open reading frame, and its role is uncertain. This CDR3 contains 15 residues. Trimming stripped 7 bases from V and 0 bases from J, with 10 bases between. The CDR3 region is CASTTGFSGANVLTF. The CDR3 DNA sequence: TGCGCCAGCACGACAGGTTTCTCTGGGGCCAACGTCCTGACTTTC.

This chain uses TRBV7-9 with TRBJ2-6; a possible D gene is TRBD2 (6 bases). The germline V gene encodes CDR1 SEHNR and CDR2 FQNEAQ (reference sequence). There are 18 residues in the CDR3. V lost 3 bases and J lost 0, with 15 bases in between. The chain's CDR3 is CASSFLGRRGSGANVLTF. The CDR3 nucleotides are TGTGCCAGCAGCTTTTTAGGAAGGAGGGGCTCTGGGGCCAACGTCCTGACTTTC.

This clone was counted between two and nine times. The chain links TRBV9 to TRBJ1-1; TRBD1 agrees at 10 bases. V shed 4 bases and J 1 base; nucleotides not matched to a gene: 7. There are 16 residues in the CDR3. Germline V gives CDR1 SGDLS, CDR2 YYNGEE. In DNA, the CDR3 is TGTGCCAGCAGCTTCCGGGACAGGGGCCGGAACACTGAAGCTTTCTTT. This codes for CASSFRDRGRNTEAFF.

This chain uses TRBV2 with TRBJ2-1; 7 nucleotides line up with TRBD2. The CDR3 is 15 residues long. The V and J ends lost 7 bases and 4 bases, in that order; junction bases with no gene match: 10. CDR1 is SNHLY and CDR2 is FYNNEI in the germline V gene. DNA for the CDR3: TGTGCCAGCATAGGGCGGGAGCCCCCATACAATGAGCAGTTCTTC. Protein product: CASIGREPPYNEQFF.

V usage is TRBV7-9 and J usage is TRBJ2-3; possible D gene TRBD2, 6 bases. Germline-derived CDR1 and CDR2 are SEHNR and FQNEAQ (reference sequence). With 7 bases removed from V and 0 bases from J, the gap between germline ends came to 26 bases. The CDR3 sequence is 19 residues long. CDR3 loop: CASNLRPGEDWTSTDTQYF. The DNA of the CDR3 is TGTGCCAGCAACCTTAGGCCGGGAGAGGACTGGACTAGCACAGATACGCAGTATTTT.

The CDR3 here is CATRGAASGRTGELFF. In DNA, the CDR3 is TGTGCCACCCGGGGGGCGGCTAGCGGCCGCACCGGGGAGCTGTTTTTT. The chain couples TRBV5-6 to TRBJ2-2; TRBD2 might be the D (7 bases). V lost 9 bases and J 4 bases, leaving 22 bases between the germline ends. The V gene's germline CDR1 is SGHDT and CDR2 YYEEEE. The CDR3 runs to 16 residues.

The rearrangement links TRBV7-9 to TRBJ1-2, with D possibly TRBD1 on 6 matching bases. CDR1 is SEHNR, CDR2 FQNEAQ, per germline (reference sequence). The CDR3 contains 16 residues. Trimming left V 5 bases short and J 2 bases short, with 18 bases between. The CDR3 region is CASSVERTVTNYGYTF. The CDR3 nucleotides read TGTGCCAGCAGCGTTGAAAGGACAGTGACAAACTATGGCTACACCTTC.

The chain uses TRBV2 and TRBJ1-4; D is undetermined. The CDR3 is made up of 13 amino acids. Between the trimmed V and J ends, which lost 8 bases and 0 bases, there was a span of 7 bases. Per the germline V gene, CDR1 is SNHLY and CDR2 is FYNNEI. CDR3 sequence (DNA): TGTGCCAGCTTAGTTCCAACTAATGAAAAACTGTTTTTT. Amino acid sequence: CASLVPTNEKLFF.

This chain connects TRBV7-2 to TRBJ2-1; 7 positions agree with TRBD1. V dropped 2 bases and J dropped 8; count of bases not matched to a gene: 15. This CDR3 contains 17 residues. Looked up from germline, CDR1 is SGHTA and CDR2 is FQGNSA. CDR3 amino acids: CASSLSGQTGTFDEQFF. CDR3 sequence (DNA): TGTGCCAGCAGCTTAAGCGGACAGACAGGGACATTCGATGAGCAGTTCTTC.

The chain links TRBV2 to TRBJ1-5; D gene ambiguous. With 6 bases removed from V and 6 bases from J, the gap between germline ends came to 9 bases. This CDR3 has 12 residues. CDR1 is SNHLY, CDR2 FYNNEI, per germline. The CDR3 reads CASSPISQPQHF. As DNA, the CDR3 is TGTGCCAGCAGCCCCATTTCTCAGCCCCAGCATTTT.

This chain connects TRBV10-1 to TRBJ2-1; 9 bases are a match to TRBD2. In germline, CDR1 is WNHNN, CDR2 SYGVQD (reference sequence). Trimming removed 3 bases from V and 8 bases from J; junction bases left unmatched: 8. The CDR3 length is 15 residues. CDR3 loop: CASSDRGRAVDEQFF. DNA for the CDR3: TGCGCCAGCAGTGACCGCGGGAGGGCCGTGGATGAGCAGTTCTTC.

J is TRBJ1-1 and V is TRBV30, with a tentative D call TRBD1 (6 bases). CDR1 is GTSNPN and CDR2 is SVGIG in the germline V gene (reference sequence). V lost 7 bases, J lost 4 bases, and 16 bases lay in between. This CDR3 has 13 amino acids. The CDR3 sequence is CASRGQRGTEAFF. In DNA, the CDR3 is TGTGCCTCTCGAGGACAGAGAGGCACTGAAGCTTTCTTT.

The gene calls are TRBV6-6 and TRBJ1-2; maybe TRBD1 (5 bases). The CDR3 has 15 amino acids. Trimming removed 5 bases at V and 1 base at J, with 14 bases between. The germline V gene encodes CDR1 MNHNY and CDR2 SVGAGI (reference sequence). CDR3 sequence (DNA): TGTGCCAGCAGTGATAACAGGAACCTTAACTATGGCTACACCTTC. Protein: CASSDNRNLNYGYTF.

The chain is built from TRBV7-3 and TRBJ2-7; 7 bases match TRBD2. V was pared by 5 bases and J by 3 bases, with 10 bases of the junction left unmatched. The V gene's germline CDR1 is SGHTA and CDR2 FQGTGA. The CDR3 has 15 residues. The CDR3 DNA reads TGTGCCAGCAGCCCTGGGGGGGGTAGCAACTACGAGCAGTACTTC. This encodes CASSPGGGSNYEQYF.

The J gene is TRBJ1-1, the V gene TRBV28, with D possibly matching TRBD1 (5 bases). The CDR3 covers 11 residues. V lost 6 bases and J lost 11, with 13 bases in between. CDR1 and CDR2 (germline): MDHEN, SYDVKM. The CDR3 nucleotides read TGTGCCAGCAGGACGGAGGGGAGGGCTTTCTTT. Its protein product is CASRTEGRAFF.

The chain has TRBV7-2 and TRBJ2-1; 7 nucleotides align to TRBD2. J lost 8 bases, V lost 5 bases, and 3 bases had no gene match. Per the germline V gene, CDR1 is SGHTA and CDR2 is FQGNSA. CDR3 length: 12 residues. This CDR3 reads CASSRTRYEQFF. Here the CDR3 DNA reads TGTGCCAGCAGCCGGACTAGGTATGAGCAGTTCTTC.

The J gene is TRBJ1-5, the V gene TRBV5-1, with D maybe TRBD1 (5 bases). Germline CDR1 is SGHRS and CDR2 is YFSETQ. Trimming removed 4 bases from V and 7 bases from J, with 15 bases in between. CDR3 length: 14 amino acids. The CDR3 sequence: CASSQGGRNQPQHF. The CDR3 DNA follows: TGCGCCAGCAGCCAGGGAGGCAGAAACCAGCCCCAGCATTTT. Complete variable domain (other parts from reference TRBV5-1 and TRBJ1-5): KAGVTQTPRYLIKTRGQQVTLSCSPISGHRSVSWYQQTPGQGLQFLFEYFSETQRNKGNFPGRFSGRQFSNSRSEMNVSTLELGDSALYLCASSQGGRNQPQHFGDGTRLSIL.

The chain uses TRBV20-1 and TRBJ1-4; 9 bases are shared with TRBD1. Trimming removed 3 bases from V and 3 bases from J; junction bases left unmatched: 5. Per the germline V gene, CDR1 is DFQATT and CDR2 is SNEGSKA (reference sequence). The CDR3 has 15 amino acids. In DNA, the CDR3 is TGCAGTGCTAGTCACAGGGGGCGGTCTAATGAAAAACTGTTTTTT. Translated, it gives CSASHRGRSNEKLFF.

The chain links TRBV28 to TRBJ2-7; D may be TRBD1 (6 bases). The V gene lost 4 bases and the J gene lost 9 bases, with 10 bases spanning the gap. The CDR3 contains 11 residues. Germline CDR1 reads MDHEN; CDR2 reads SYDVKM. The CDR3 DNA sequence: TGTGCCAGCAGTTGGGACAAGCTGCAGTACTTC. It is translated as CASSWDKLQYF.

The CDR3 DNA sequence: TGCGCCAGCACTAGGGCCGGACTAGACGCCGGTGAGCAGTTCTTC. Its protein product is CASTRAGLDAGEQFF. The gene calls are TRBV5-1 and TRBJ2-1, with 7 bases that match TRBD2. Germline V gives CDR1 SGHRS, CDR2 YFSETQ. The CDR3 is made up of 15 amino acids. The junction had 15 bases not matched to a gene; V was cut back by 6 bases and J by 9 bases.

This chain joins TRBV3-1 (or the pseudogene TRBV3-2) and TRBJ1-2; D remains unclear. CDR1 is LGHDT and CDR2 is YNNKEL in the germline V gene (reference sequence). The germline V and J ends were trimmed by 4 bases and 1 base, with 7 bases remaining between them. This CDR3 has 13 amino acids. CDR3 sequence reads: CASSPYFNYGYTF. CDR3 bases: TGTGCCAGCAGCCCATACTTTAACTATGGCTACACCTTC.

V gene TRBV10-3 combines with J gene TRBJ1-2; 8 nucleotides match TRBD1. The V gene end was trimmed by 0 bases and the J gene end by 4 bases; junction bases not matched to a gene: 4. CDR3 size: 15 residues. The germline V gene has CDR1 ENHRY and CDR2 SYGVKD. CDR3 sequence reads: CAISESTGGAYGYTF. CDR3 DNA sequence: TGTGCCATCAGTGAGTCCACAGGGGGTGCCTATGGCTACACCTTC.

This chain links TRBV7-9 with TRBJ1-2; D is ambiguous. The CDR3 consists of 12 residues. Trimming left V 4 bases short and J 4 bases short, with 7 bases between. Germline CDR1 reads SEHNR; CDR2 reads FQNEAQ (reference sequence). CDR3 protein: CASSSGIYGYTF. As DNA, the CDR3 is TGTGCCAGCAGCTCGGGGATCTATGGCTACACCTTC.

As DNA, the CDR3 is TGTGCCAGCAGCCCCCACAGGGACTCTGGAAACACCATATATTTT. It translates to CASSPHRDSGNTIYF. This chain joins TRBV3-1 (or the pseudogene TRBV3-2) and TRBJ1-3; the D gene is possibly TRBD1 (6 bases). V shed 4 bases and J shed 0 bases, with 10 bases lying between them. Germline values: CDR1 LGHDT, CDR2 YNNKEL (reference sequence). The length of the CDR3 is 15 residues.

V and J are TRBV6-2 or TRBV6-3 and TRBJ1-5; 8 positions agree with TRBD1. The CDR3 runs 17 residues. Germline CDR1 is MNHEY and CDR2 is SVGEGT. Trimming cost V 2 bases and J 4 bases; bases outside gene matches: 10. The CDR3 coding sequence is TGTGCCAGCAGTTACCGCACCGACAGGGGTCGGAATCAGCCCCAGCATTTT. Encoded protein: CASSYRTDRGRNQPQHF.

The chain is built from TRBV5-1 and TRBJ2-3; D not resolved. The CDR3 is 14 amino acids. CDR1 and CDR2 from the germline V gene are SGHRS and YFSETQ. Trimming removed 0 bases at V and 2 bases at J, with 7 bases between. This CDR3 is CASSLAYYTDTQYF. CDR3 nucleotides: TGCGCCAGCAGCTTGGCCTACTACACAGATACGCAGTATTTT.

The chain joins TRBV19 to TRBJ2-7; possibly TRBD2 for D (6 bases). The V end lost 6 bases, the J end lost 5 bases, and 11 bases lay between the germline ends. The CDR3 sequence is 12 residues long. Germline assignment: CDR1 LNHDA and CDR2 SQIVND (reference sequence). Here the CDR3 DNA reads TGTGCCAGTAGCTCCAGGAGGGACGAGCAGTACTTC. Translating gives CASSSRRDEQYF.